The 21 T cell receptor beta chains given below trace back to one sample, sequenced in a study of beta chain features in type 1 diabetes. The investigators reverse transcribed all of the isolated RNA, so they sequenced expressed TCRB transcripts. Clones were read by immunoSEQ multiplex PCR, and TCRdb kept only the in-frame ones, dropping some. The repertoire holds about 270,000 clones, with 13% to 15% as singletons. The sample consisted of naive CD4+ T cells from blood. Receptors were obtained from a woman aged 40 to 50 in good health.

This clone showed up just a few times. The chain couples TRBV6-6 to TRBJ1-4; 7 positions match TRBD1. Germline lookup yields CDR1 MNHNY and CDR2 SVGAGI (reference sequence). V was pared by 2 bases and J by 8 bases, with 5 bases of the junction left unmatched. This CDR3 region has 14 residues. This CDR3 is CASSYEGAVEKLFF. DNA for the CDR3: TGTGCCAGCAGTTACGAGGGGGCGGTGGAAAAACTGTTTTTT.

The table lists this clone with a few counts. Other DNA sequences from this sample encode an identical CDR3 as well. The rearrangement joins TRBV4-1 to TRBJ1-6, with D uncertain. Trimming took off 2 bases at V and 0 bases at J, with 11 bases between the two ends. The CDR3 consists of 17 residues. Germline loops: CDR1 MGHRA, CDR2 YSYEKL. The CDR3 region is CASSQLGASSYNSPLHF. CDR3 nucleotide sequence: TGCGCCAGCAGCCAATTAGGAGCCAGCTCCTATAATTCACCCCTCCACTTT.

V and J are TRBV7-2 and TRBJ2-6, with unresolved D. The CDR3 has 13 amino acids. V was cut by 4 bases and J by 7 bases, with 8 bases left in between. Germline assignment: CDR1 SGHTA and CDR2 FQGNSA. CDR3 amino acids: CASSSPFANVLTF. The CDR3 DNA is TGTGCCAGCAGCTCCCCGTTCGCCAACGTCCTGACTTTC.

The chain combines TRBV14 with TRBJ1-3; TRBD1 aligns across 8 bases. J lost 2 bases, V lost 1 base, and 4 bases had no gene match. The CDR3 totals 16 residues. Germline CDR1 and CDR2: SGHDN and FVKESK. DNA for the CDR3: TGTGCCAGCAGCCAAGTGGCAGGGGGCCCTGGAAACACCATATATTTT. It codes for CASSQVAGGPGNTIYF.

This clone was detected only a few times. The genes are TRBV18 and TRBJ1-1; possibly TRBD1 for D (6 bases). The V end lost 3 bases, the J end lost 1 base, and 12 bases lay between the germline ends. The CDR3 is 15 residues long. From germline, CDR1 is KGHSH and CDR2 LQKENI. The CDR3 DNA follows: TGTGCCAGCTCACCCGGACGGGGGGCGAACACTGAAGCTTTCTTT. Translation: CASSPGRGANTEAFF.

In the case of this clone: Just one base apart from a much larger clone, this may be a read error. The chain links TRBV7-9 to TRBJ1-6; no firm D call. The CDR3 contains 15 residues. V lost 5 bases, J lost 6 bases, and 14 bases lay in between. CDR1 SEHNR and CDR2 FQNEAQ come from the germline V gene (reference sequence). In DNA form, the CDR3 reads TGTGCCAGCAGCGTATCGGCCAGGCTTAATTCACCCCTCCACTTT. Its translation: CASSVSARLNSPLHF. Full variable domain (missing parts from reference TRBV7-9 and TRBJ1-6): DTGVSQNPRHKITKRGQNVTFRCDPISEHNRLYWYRQTLGQGPEFLTYFQNEAQLEKSRLLSDRFSAERPKGSFSTLEIQRTEQGDSAMYLCASSVSARLNSPLHFGNGTRLTVT.

The V call is TRBV6-5, the J call TRBJ2-3; TRBD1 agrees at 8 bases. Germline-derived CDR1 and CDR2 are MNHEY and SVGAGI. V trimming: 7 bases; J trimming: 2 bases; junction bases outside the gene matches: 8. This CDR3 region has 15 residues. The CDR3 DNA follows: TGTGCCAGCAATACGCCAGGGGGCCCCACAGATACGCAGTATTTT. Residues: CASNTPGGPTDTQYF.

This clone was seen a handful of times. The chain recombines TRBV2 with TRBJ2-5, with D possibly TRBD1 on 6 matching bases. CDR3 size: 15 residues. Germline CDR1 reads SNHLY; CDR2 reads FYNNEI. V lost 6 bases, J lost 1 base, and 15 bases lay in between. The CDR3, as DNA: TGTGCCAGCAGCTTACAGGGAACACCCCAAGAGACCCAGTACTTC. This gives the protein CASSLQGTPQETQYF. Full variable domain (outside the CDR3, taken from reference TRBV2 and TRBJ2-5): EPEVTQTPSHQVTQMGQEVILRCVPISNHLYFYWYRQILGQKVEFLVSFYNNEISEKSEIFDDQFSVERPDGSNFTLKIRSTKLEDSAMYFCASSLQGTPQETQYFGPGTRLLVL.

V and J are TRBV5-1 and TRBJ1-5; D unclear. The CDR3 loop spans 15 amino acids. The V gene's germline CDR1 is SGHRS and CDR2 YFSETQ. With 0 bases removed from V and 1 base from J, the gap between germline ends came to 8 bases. This CDR3 is CASSLGWESNQPQHF. CDR3 bases: TGCGCCAGCAGCTTGGGTTGGGAGAGCAATCAGCCCCAGCATTTT.

In this sample, this clone turned up a few times. The gene calls are TRBV19 and TRBJ1-1, with 11 nucleotides matching TRBD1. Germline V gives CDR1 LNHDA, CDR2 SQIVND (reference sequence). The V segment lost 8 bases and the J segment 1 base; nucleotides outside the gene matches: 6. CDR3 size: 15 residues. CDR3 loop: CASSPGTGGNTEAFF. Here the CDR3 DNA reads TGTGCCAGTTCTCCCGGGACAGGGGGGAACACTGAAGCTTTCTTT. Variable domain in full (rest from reference TRBV19 and TRBJ1-1): DGGITQSPKYLFRKEGQNVTLSCEQNLNHDAMYWYRQDPGQGLRLIYYSQIVNDFQKGDIAEGYSVSREKKESFPLTVTSAQKNPTAFYLCASSPGTGGNTEAFFGQGTRLTVV.

There are a few counts of this clone. The chain has TRBV27 and TRBJ2-5; 9 nucleotides match TRBD1. Germline V lookup: CDR1 MNHEY, CDR2 SMNVEV (reference sequence). V was pared by 2 bases and J by 5 bases, with 6 bases of the junction left unmatched. The CDR3 is 15 residues long. The CDR3 DNA follows: TGTGCCAGCAGTTTAAGGTGGGGGACAGGGGAGACCCAGTACTTC. Amino acids: CASSLRWGTGETQYF.

This clone turned up a few times. This chain joins TRBV2 and TRBJ2-3, with 9 bases identical to TRBD2. The germline V gene has CDR1 SNHLY and CDR2 FYNNEI. The CDR3 spans 16 residues. V was pared by 6 bases and J by 2 bases, with 9 bases of the junction left unmatched. CDR3 protein: CASRKRASGDTDTQYF. The CDR3 bases are TGTGCCAGCAGAAAGAGGGCTAGCGGGGACACAGATACGCAGTATTTT.

The chain recombines TRBV27 with TRBJ1-2; 9 positions agree with TRBD1. With 8 bases clipped from V and 4 bases from J, the junction kept 11 bases outside the gene matches. The CDR3 extends over 15 amino acids. CDR1 is MNHEY and CDR2 is SMNVEV in the germline V gene (reference sequence). The CDR3 here is CASGPTGTGSYGYTF. The CDR3 nucleotides are TGTGCCAGCGGGCCAACCGGGACAGGGTCCTATGGCTACACCTTC.

The chain has TRBV7-2 and TRBJ2-1; D is possibly TRBD2 (5 bases). The CDR3 has 13 residues. The germline V gene has CDR1 SGHTA and CDR2 FQGNSA. Trimming removed 8 bases at V and 1 base at J, with 9 bases between. The CDR3, as DNA: TGTGCCAGCGCAGCGGAGTCCTACAATGAGCAGTTCTTC. Amino acid sequence: CASAAESYNEQFF.

This clone was detected only a few times. V is TRBV29-1 and J is TRBJ2-1; the D gene is possibly TRBD2 (5 bases). Trimming pared 6 bases from V and 3 bases from J, leaving 9 bases between. The germline V gene encodes CDR1 SQVTM and CDR2 ANQGSEA. The CDR3 is 12 residues long. CDR3 loop: CSVSRDYNEQFF. The DNA for the CDR3 is TGCAGCGTCTCCCGGGACTACAATGAGCAGTTCTTC.

On this clone itself: Other DNA sequences from this sample encode an identical CDR3 as well. The chain uses TRBV7-9 and TRBJ2-5; D call uncertain. There are 13 residues in the CDR3. With 4 bases removed from V and 4 bases from J, the gap between germline ends came to 10 bases. In germline, CDR1 is SEHNR, CDR2 FQNEAQ (reference sequence). The CDR3 loop reads CASSSRGAETQYF. CDR3 sequence (DNA): TGTGCCAGCAGCTCCCGAGGCGCAGAGACCCAGTACTTC.

This clone has a handful of counts. The V gene is TRBV6-6, the J gene TRBJ1-5, with a possible D match to TRBD1 (5 bases). Germline-derived CDR1 and CDR2 are MNHNY and SVGAGI (reference sequence). The V gene lost 5 bases and the J gene lost 7 bases, with 12 bases spanning the gap. The CDR3 covers 13 residues. CDR3 loop: CASSGREGQPQHF. The CDR3 coding sequence is TGTGCCAGCAGTGGCAGGGAGGGACAGCCCCAGCATTTT.

The chain couples TRBV25-1 to TRBJ1-3; possible D gene TRBD1, 6 bases. V was shortened by 0 bases and J by 4 bases, with 10 bases between the two germline ends. The length of the CDR3 is 15 residues. The germline V gene has CDR1 MGHDK and CDR2 SYGVNS. The CDR3 nucleotides read TGTGCCAGCAGTGAATATGAGGGGGAGGGAAACACCATATATTTT. Protein product: CASSEYEGEGNTIYF.

A few counts support this clone. The V gene is TRBV19, the J gene TRBJ2-7, with 12 bases aligning to TRBD1. The ends lost 8 bases at V and 5 bases at J; junction bases unmatched: 4. The germline V gene has CDR1 LNHDA and CDR2 SQIVND (reference sequence). This CDR3 is 13 amino acids long. The DNA for the CDR3 is TGTGCCAGTGGGGGACAGGGGGCCCACGAGCAGTACTTC. Its translation is CASGGQGAHEQYF.

A few counts support this clone. The rearrangement uses TRBV12-5 and TRBJ2-3; 14 bases fit TRBD2. From germline, CDR1 is LGHNT and CDR2 FRNRAP. The CDR3 consists of 18 residues. Trimming at V came to 1 base and at J to 2 bases, leaving 5 bases not matched to a gene. In nucleotides, the CDR3 is TGTGCTAGTGGTTTGGATCGGACTAGCGGGGGGAACACAGATACGCAGTATTTT. Translated: CASGLDRTSGGNTDTQYF.

This clone was detected a few times. The rearrangement joins TRBV5-6 to TRBJ2-5, with a tentative D call TRBD2 (5 bases). Germline V lookup: CDR1 SGHDT, CDR2 YYEEEE. CDR3 length: 16 amino acids. V shed 4 bases and J shed 2 bases, with 18 bases lying between them. DNA of the CDR3: TGTGCCAGCAGCCGTCCCTCGGGGAACCCACAAGAGACCCAGTACTTC. Residues: CASSRPSGNPQETQYF.